The entry that follows covers one T cell receptor (beta chain) sequence. This clone was seen a handful of times. Its antigen target is currently unknown. Nothing much larger sits one base from this clone, and base qualities are not available. The sample originates from a study of OX40 agonist ivuxolimab in advanced cancers. Context from the whole study: Ivuxolimab was a fully human IgG2 agonistic monoclonal antibody targeting the costimulatory receptor OX40 (CD134). Intravenous ivuxolimab was administered to patients every 2 weeks at six dose levels: 0.01, 0.1, 0.3, 1.5, 3 and 10 mg/kg. Of the approximately 54 patients in dose escalation, about 20 had hepatocellular carcinoma, some 15 had melanoma, 9 had renal cell carcinoma and 9 had head and neck cancer. In the dose-escalation cohort, 82.7% of patients were male, and the mean age was approximately 60 years, with a range of roughly 23 to 85. Prior anti-PD-1, anti-PD-L1 or anti-CTLA-4 therapy was permitted, and checkpoint inhibitors had been received by less than 45% of dose-escalation patients. Partial responses were achieved by three dose-escalation patients, of whom one had hepatocellular carcinoma and two had cutaneous melanoma. The point of sequencing TCRbeta in the periphery was to test whether ivuxolimab changed TCR sequence diversity and drove clonal T-cell expansion. The paper describes the monotherapy dose-escalation part (N of about 47 patients) of the phase I trial of ivuxolimab. What the work shows at the level of the full study, not this receptor alone: Which antigens the clonally expanded peripheral T cells were specific for was not determined. In the 0.1-3.0 mg/kg groups, partial responders had among the lowest normalized peripheral clonal expansion, particularly in CD8+ T cells. Low levels of normalized T-cell clonal expansion were also seen in some patients who did not respond. At doses from 0.1 to 3.0 mg/kg, clonal expansion was seen in both CD4+ and CD8+ blood T cells between baseline and week 6. On average, CD8+ T cells showed more expanded clones than CD4+ T cells after ivuxolimab.

The CDR3 holds 13 amino acids from the cysteine to the phenylalanine. Solely the CDR3 DNA is kept, with 39 bases framed from the first base. According to the germline V gene, CDR1 reads SGDLS and CDR2 reads YYNGEE. Trimming removed 0 bases from V and 8 bases from J, leaving 9 bases between the germline ends. Genomic DNA was isolated from the sorted cells so that the TCRbeta CDR3 region could be sequenced. The immunoSEQ Assay was used to sequence the TCRbeta CDR3 regions. TCRdb re-hosts the immuneACCESS table, in-frame sequences only. Its copies lack some clones; in the studies checked, an unresolved V gene accounts for under half of them, and the cause for the rest is not known. The sample table contains more than 20,000 clones; only one count was recorded for around four fifths of them. In total, the top ten clones hold approximately 26% of the sample. Patients with a history of autoimmune disease or receiving systemic immunosuppression were excluded from the trial. Peripheral blood for TCR sequencing was collected from all dose cohorts at baseline, on cycle 4 day 1, and on cycle 7 day 1. Samples came from an open-label, multicenter, first-in-human phase I dose-escalation trial of ivuxolimab. Adults with locally advanced or metastatic head and neck squamous cell, hepatocellular, melanoma or renal cell carcinoma were enrolled in the trial. Before TCR sequencing, CD4+ T cells and CD8+ T cells from peripheral blood were sorted into separate populations.

Sequenced material: CD4+ or CD8+ T cells sorted from blood, taken in a trial of the OX40 agonist ivuxolimab. The TCR comes from an adult with an advanced solid tumor such as melanoma, head and neck, liver or kidney cancer. Here the chain combines TRBV9 and TRBJ2-1; TRBD2 might be the D gene, on 5 matching bases. At the DNA level, the sequence is TGTGCCAGCAGCGTAGGCCTAGCAGATGAGCAGTTCTTC. It translates as CASSVGLADEQFF.